This TCR beta chain was documented in a study of T cell responses to AZD1222 COVID-19 vaccine. Produced via immunoSEQ multiplex PCR; TCRdb's table is partial and in-frame only. The top ten clones hold roughly 7.2% of a sample with over 45,000 clones, 65% to 80% of them seen once. From germline, CDR1 is MGHRA and CDR2 YSYEKL. The CDR3 consists of 15 residues. The V end lost 1 base, the J end lost 8 bases, and 16 bases lay between the germline ends. The material was peripheral blood, obtained on day 0 of AZD1222 vaccination. This clonotype was sampled from an adult in good health. The J gene is TRBJ2-3, the V gene TRBV4-1; D is perhaps TRBD1 or TRBD2 (5 bases each). CDR3 sequence (DNA): TGCGCCAGCAGCCAAGGAGCGGAGGTGCAGGGTACGCAGTATTTT. This translates into CASSQGAEVQGTQYF.